One sample yielded the 14 T cell receptor beta chains listed below, sequenced in a study of vaccination effects on CD4 cells after COVID-19. Their specific antigens are unknown. Only in-frame clones appear in the TCRdb table, and some are missing; sequencing was by immunoSEQ multiplex PCR. Of some 14,000 clones in the sample, 73% were seen once. Before sequencing, viral peptide pools were used by the ViraFEST assay to expand antigen-specific CD4+ T cells. Investigators separated out CD4+ T cells once approximately 10 days of culture had passed. PCR confirmed that the person was infected with SARS-CoV-2 between March and December 2020. All participants had two doses of either the BNT162b2 or mRNA-1273 vaccine. Source: CD4+ T cells from PBMCs cultured with HCoV-NL63 spike peptides, taken after COVID-19 vaccination. The receptor set was obtained from a human donor who had a prior SARS-CoV-2 infection.

V usage is TRBV30 and J usage is TRBJ2-5; TRBD2 matches at 8 bases. CDR3 length: 13 amino acids. Germline trimming cut 0 bases from V and 5 bases from J; bases unmatched to any gene: 2. Germline loops: CDR1 GTSNPN, CDR2 SVGIG (reference sequence). CDR3 sequence: CAWSVRGRETQYF. CDR3 DNA: TGTGCCTGGAGTGTACGCGGGAGGGAGACCCAGTACTTC.

The chain combines TRBV7-9 with TRBJ2-5, with D unclear. V lost 5 bases to trimming and J lost 3 bases, with 4 bases between them. The CDR3 has 11 residues. Germline values: CDR1 SEHNR, CDR2 FQNEAQ (reference sequence). The CDR3 DNA is TGTGCCAGCAGCCTTAAAGAGACCCAGTACTTC. Protein sequence: CASSLKETQYF.

The chain has TRBV10-3 and TRBJ2-6; TRBD1 matches at 8 bases. The ends lost 6 bases at V and 2 bases at J; junction bases unmatched: 9. The germline gives CDR1 ENHRY, CDR2 SYGVKD. The CDR3 covers 17 residues. Here the CDR3 DNA reads TGTGCCATCAGCAACGGACAGGGCTCAACTGGGGCCAACGTCCTGACTTTC. This codes for CAISNGQGSTGANVLTF.

The chain has TRBV20-1 and TRBJ2-1; D ambiguous. This CDR3 comprises 11 residues. The V and J ends lost 0 bases and 4 bases respectively, with 1 base between them. Per the germline V gene, CDR1 is DFQATT and CDR2 is SNEGSKA (reference sequence). The CDR3 DNA follows: TGCAGTGCTAGAGAGTACAATGAGCAGTTCTTC. This gives the protein CSAREYNEQFF.

The chain carries TRBV6-5 and TRBJ2-2; 9 nucleotides line up with TRBD2. Germline CDR1 and CDR2: MNHEY and SVGAGI. This CDR3 comprises 14 residues. V lost 6 bases to trimming and J lost 4 bases; unmatched junction nucleotides: 3. Written as DNA, the CDR3 is TGTGCCAGCAGGCGACTAGCGGCCACCGGGGAGCTGTTTTTT. It encodes CASRRLAATGELFF.

The chain is built from TRBV7-9 and TRBJ1-1, with D unclear. V was trimmed by 3 bases and J by 0 bases, leaving 11 bases between them. CDR1 and CDR2 from the germline V gene are SEHNR and FQNEAQ (reference sequence). The CDR3 spans 15 residues. CDR3 nucleotide sequence: TGTGCCAGCAGCTTTCCACTTATAATGAACACTGAAGCTTTCTTT. It is translated as CASSFPLIMNTEAFF.

The V and J genes are TRBV14 and TRBJ2-5; D uncertain. The CDR3 has 12 amino acids. The germline CDR1 and CDR2 sequences are SGHDN and FVKESK. V was clipped by 4 bases and J by 13 bases, with 16 bases between them. The CDR3: CASSRSLQILYF. The CDR3 DNA reads as TGTGCCAGCAGCCGATCCCTCCAAATACTGTACTTC.

This chain uses TRBV9 with TRBJ2-5; 8 bases are a match to TRBD2. The CDR3 runs to 16 residues. Per germline, CDR1 SGDLS and CDR2 YYNGEE. The V and J ends lost 0 bases and 4 bases, in that order; junction bases with no gene match: 8. In DNA form, the CDR3 reads TGTGCCAGCAGCGTAGCTGACGGGGGGGCCGCAGAGACCCAGTACTTC. Translated, it gives CASSVADGGAAETQYF.

This clone is a singleton in its sample. The V and J genes are TRBV28 and TRBJ1-1; maybe TRBD1 (5 bases). The V end was cut by 5 bases, the J end by 2 bases, with 15 bases between. The CDR3 loop spans 15 amino acids. Germline assignment: CDR1 MDHEN and CDR2 SYDVKM. The CDR3 spells CASSPRKTANTEAFF. In DNA form, the CDR3 reads TGTGCCAGCAGTCCAAGAAAGACAGCAAACACTGAAGCTTTCTTT.

V gene TRBV10-3 combines with J gene TRBJ1-3; D is unclear. Germline CDR1 ENHRY, CDR2 SYGVKD. V lost 6 bases to trimming and J lost 0 bases, with 6 bases between them. The CDR3 is made up of 13 amino acids. The CDR3 loop is CAIRDSSGNTIYF. As DNA, the CDR3 is TGTGCCATCAGGGATAGCTCTGGAAACACCATATATTTT.

This clone was observed a handful of times. The genes are TRBV1 and TRBJ2-7; the table assigns TRBD2, which was not confirmed against the DNA. TRBV1 is listed as a pseudogene. The CDR3 consists of 17 residues. CDR3 DNA sequence: TGCACCAGCAGCGACACCGAAGAAGGAGGATCCCTTTACGAGCAGTACTTC. Its translation: CTSSDTEEGGSLYEQYF.

This clone is categorized as medium-sized. The chain carries TRBV2 and TRBJ2-6, with 9 bases matching TRBD1. This CDR3 spans 15 amino acids. J lost 2 bases, V lost 4 bases, and 0 bases had no gene match. Germline values: CDR1 SNHLY, CDR2 FYNNEI. As DNA, the CDR3 is TGTGCCAGCAGTGGGGACAGGGCTGGGGCCAACGTCCTGACTTTC. This gives the protein CASSGDRAGANVLTF.

The rearrangement joins TRBV4-1 to TRBJ2-3; tentative D call: TRBD2 (6 bases). Trimming left V 0 bases short and J 0 bases short, with 13 bases between. This CDR3 spans 17 amino acids. From germline, CDR1 is MGHRA and CDR2 YSYEKL. CDR3: CASSQDYGGASTDTQYF. DNA of the CDR3: TGCGCCAGCAGCCAAGATTACGGAGGGGCCAGCACAGATACGCAGTATTTT.

This clone was counted a single time. The chain carries TRBV7-8 and TRBJ1-5, with D hard to call. Looked up from germline, CDR1 is SGHVS and CDR2 is FQNEAQ. The CDR3 length is 13 residues. Trimming removed 1 base at V and 7 bases at J, with 8 bases between. The DNA of the CDR3 is TGTGCCAGCAGCTTAGAAACGGCCCAGCCCCAGCATTTT. Protein: CASSLETAQPQHF.